These 10 T cell receptor beta chains came from one sample sequenced in a study of cytomegalovirus exposure and HLA in healthy donors. PCR involved 60 Vbeta and 13 Jbeta primers. Here immunoSEQ multiplex PCR was the method, and the copy in TCRdb shows in-frame clones only, minus some. The sample consists of fewer than 200,000 clones, approximately 79% of them appearing once. What was sequenced was PBMCs. The source of these receptors is a man in his forties in good health and CMV-seronegative.

This clone has more than one count but fewer than ten. The rearrangement links TRBV10-1 to TRBJ1-2, with a weak D call TRBD1 (5 bases). The CDR3 consists of 16 residues. V was trimmed by 6 bases and J by 5 bases, leaving 22 bases between them. Per germline, CDR1 WNHNN and CDR2 SYGVQD (reference sequence). The CDR3 loop is CASSPGDPNTQYGYTF. The CDR3, as DNA: TGCGCCAGCAGCCCGGGGGACCCAAACACACAATATGGCTACACCTTC.

The chain has TRBV5-1 and TRBJ2-3; no firm D call. V shed 3 bases and J shed 4 bases, with 9 bases lying between them. There are 13 residues in the CDR3. The germline CDR1 and CDR2 sequences are SGHRS and YFSETQ. This CDR3 is CASSSRVSDTQYF. CDR3 DNA sequence: TGCGCCAGCAGCTCTCGGGTGTCAGATACGCAGTATTTT.

This sequence joins TRBV4-3 and TRBJ2-5, with TRBD1 identical over 7 bases. The CDR3 runs 15 residues. Germline values: CDR1 LGHNA, CDR2 YSLEER. V was clipped by 0 bases and J by 1 base; unmatched bases: 2. This CDR3 is CASSQDRGTQETQYF. CDR3 bases: TGCGCCAGCAGCCAAGACAGGGGGACCCAAGAGACCCAGTACTTC.

J is TRBJ1-1 and V is TRBV5-1, with 9 nucleotides matching TRBD1. The CDR3 length is 17 residues. Germline CDR1 is SGHRS and CDR2 is YFSETQ. J lost 3 bases, V lost 4 bases, and 13 bases had no gene match. The DNA for the CDR3 is TGCGCCAGCAGCCCTACAGGGGGCGTCGGGAAGCACACTGAAGCTTTCTTT. Translation: CASSPTGGVGKHTEAFF.

This chain connects TRBV19 to TRBJ1-1; 12 bases are a match to TRBD1. Germline lookup yields CDR1 LNHDA and CDR2 SQIVND (reference sequence). This CDR3 comprises 16 residues. V shed 2 bases and J 7 bases; nucleotides not matched to a gene: 8. The DNA for the CDR3 is TGTGCCAGTAGTATAAGGGGGACAGGGGGCGCGGATGAAGCTTTCTTT. Translation gives CASSIRGTGGADEAFF.

The CDR3 loop is CASIRSGTGYYEQYF. CDR3 nucleotide sequence: TGTGCCAGCATTCGATCCGGGACAGGTTACTACGAGCAGTACTTC. The rearrangement joins TRBV6-5 to TRBJ2-7, with 8 nucleotides matching TRBD1. The V and J ends lost 7 bases and 3 bases, in that order; junction bases with no gene match: 11. The CDR3 is 15 amino acids. CDR1 is MNHEY, CDR2 SVGAGI, per germline.

The rearrangement uses TRBV10-3 and TRBJ2-3, with D possibly TRBD2 on 6 matching bases. CDR3 length equals 15 residues. V lost 6 bases and J lost 5, with 18 bases in between. Germline V gives CDR1 ENHRY, CDR2 SYGVKD. The CDR3 sequence: CAIRGLGPGGDTQYF. The CDR3 DNA follows: TGTGCCATCAGGGGCCTGGGGCCCGGGGGAGATACGCAGTATTTT.

The chain links TRBV4-1 to TRBJ2-7; 9 bases line up with TRBD1. The CDR3 is 16 residues long. Germline V gene lookup returns CDR1 MGHRA and CDR2 YSYEKL. J gave up 4 bases and V 5 bases, and 12 bases lay outside the gene matches. CDR3 coding DNA: TGCGCCAGCAGCGACGAATTCCGGACAGGGGAATACGAGCAGTACTTC. Translation gives CASSDEFRTGEYEQYF.

The chain links TRBV4-2 to TRBJ1-5; TRBD1 matches at 8 bases. Per the germline V gene, CDR1 is LGHNA and CDR2 is YNFKEQ. The CDR3 has 15 amino acids. The junction had 5 bases not matched to a gene; V was cut back by 1 base and J by 6 bases. The CDR3 here is CASSQGVRGLQPQHF. The CDR3 nucleotides are TGTGCCAGCAGCCAAGGAGTCAGGGGGCTTCAGCCCCAGCATTTT.

This rearrangement joins TRBV7-9 to TRBJ2-7; D may be TRBD1 (6 bases). Germline values: CDR1 SEHNR, CDR2 FQNEAQ (reference sequence). With 1 base removed from V and 0 bases from J, the gap between germline ends came to 13 bases. This CDR3 spans 16 amino acids. DNA for the CDR3: TGTGCCAGCAGCTTAGGGTCTACAGGGAGCTCCTACGAGCAGTACTTC. Its translation: CASSLGSTGSSYEQYF. Drawing the rest from reference TRBV7-9 and TRBJ2-7, the complete variable domain is DTGVSQNPRHKITKRGQNVTFRCDPISEHNRLYWYRQTLGQGPEFLTYFQNEAQLEKSRLLSDRFSAERPKGSFSTLEIQRTEQGDSAMYLCASSLGSTGSSYEQYFGPGTRLTVT.